This T cell receptor beta chain was recorded in a study of OX40 agonist ivuxolimab in advanced cancers. Study information: Prior therapy, whether anti-PD-1, anti-PD-L1 or anti-CTLA-4, was allowed, and less than 45% had some. Three patients, one with hepatocellular carcinoma and two with cutaneous melanoma, achieved partial responses. Study observations and caveats: Expansion of clones was among the lowest in partial responders at 0.1-3.0 mg/kg.

The CDR3 totals 14 residues. V was trimmed by 3 bases and J by 4 bases, leaving 14 bases between them. Germline CDR1 SGHNT, CDR2 YYREEE (reference sequence). For this clone: Antigen specificity is unknown.

Data came from immunoSEQ multiplex PCR; TCRdb stores just in-frame clones and leaves some out. The sample consists of about 62,000 clones, 79% of them appearing once. This chain connects TRBV5-4 to TRBJ2-7, with a possible D match to TRBD1 (6 bases). The sequencing here drew on CD4+ or CD8+ T cells sorted from blood, taken in a trial of the OX40 agonist ivuxolimab. This TCR came from an adult with an advanced solid tumor such as melanoma, head and neck, liver or kidney cancer. CDR3 DNA: TGTGCCAGCAGCTCCCAGGGGTTTTCGTACGAGCAGTACTTC. Residues: CASSSQGFSYEQYF.